Given below is one T cell receptor beta chain in context. The method was immunoSEQ multiplex PCR; TCRdb's version includes in-frame clones alone and lacks a portion of them. The sample yields around 88,000 clones, 70% to 90% seen once. The sample comes from a study of preoperative IRX-2 immunotherapy in early breast cancer. Documented treatment: preoperative locoregional IRX-2 cytokine immunotherapy. Samples came from a phase Ib trial of preoperative locoregional IRX-2 cytokine immunotherapy. V was shortened by 5 bases and J by 4 bases, with 11 bases between the two germline ends. This CDR3 region has 13 residues. Germline CDR1 reads WSHSY; CDR2 reads SAAADI.

Sequencing was performed on tumor tissue, taken after IRX-2 immunotherapy. V and J are TRBV10-2 and TRBJ1-2; the D gene is possibly TRBD1 (5 bases). The clonotype was recovered from a human donor with breast cancer. CDR3 DNA sequence: TGCGCCAGCAGTCTGGGGGGTGGCTATGGCTACACCTTC. Its protein is CASSLGGGYGYTF.